The source of this T cell receptor beta chain is a study of CD4 T cells in relation to SARS-CoV-2 and coronaviruses. The wider study: Controls used an HIV-1 Nef peptide pool or no peptide.

As regards this clone: No antigen is known for it.

V lost 0 bases and J lost 8, with 13 bases in between. This CDR3 has 15 amino acids. Looked up from germline, CDR1 is MNHNS and CDR2 is SASEGT. CD4+ T cells from unexposed donors were obtained before the COVID-19 pandemic (2011-2018). CD4+ T cells were isolated from the cells after 10 days of culture. Unexposed-donor CD4+ T cells were probed with SARS-CoV-2 S/N and four cold-coronavirus spikes, cells permitting. Repertoires were generated with immunoSEQ multiplex PCR, while TCRdb's copy carries only in-frame clones and drops some. The table has more than 20,000 clones, over 65% seen once. The chain carries TRBV6-1 and TRBJ1-4; D gene uncertain. This clonotype originated in a human donor in good health. Sequenced material: CD4+ T cells from PBMCs, cultured in vitro. In DNA form, the CDR3 reads TGTGCCAGCAGTGAAGCGTGGGGTGAATTCGAAAAACTGTTTTTT. As protein: CASSEAWGEFEKLFF.